A selection of T cell receptor beta chains follows, all from one sample in a study of cytomegalovirus exposure and HLA in healthy donors. Clones were read by immunoSEQ multiplex PCR, and TCRdb kept only the in-frame ones, dropping some. Among tens of thousands of clones listed, 80% were seen once. Sequencing used PBMCs. The source of these receptors is a male donor in good health and CMV-seronegative. CDR3s include the opening cysteine and the closing phenylalanine or tryptophan. Fields, in order: CDR3 DNA, CDR3 protein, clone size, V gene, J gene, D gene. D genes are given only for firm matches. Some rows have no size entry. The others give once, few or many, or a class for an expanded clone.

CDR3nt: TGCAGTGCTAGCGTACAGGGGGCGTCTTTCTTT
CDR3aa: CSASVQGASFF
abundance: NA
v_gene: TRBV20-1
j_gene: TRBJ1-1
d_gene: TRBD1

CDR3nt: TGCGCCAGCAGCTTGTTCGGGGAAGGAGGCGAGCAGTACTTC
CDR3aa: CASSLFGEGGEQYF
abundance: NA
v_gene: TRBV5-1
j_gene: TRBJ2-7
d_gene: NA

CDR3nt: TGTGCCAGCAGCCCCGCGGGGACCGGCTACGAGCAGTACTTC
CDR3aa: CASSPAGTGYEQYF
abundance: NA
v_gene: TRBV6-6
j_gene: TRBJ2-7
d_gene: NA

CDR3nt: TGCAGCGCCCAGGACACACCAGTCACAGATACGCAGTATTTT
CDR3aa: CSAQDTPVTDTQYF
abundance: NA
v_gene: TRBV29-1
j_gene: TRBJ2-3
d_gene: NA

CDR3nt: TGCGCCAGCAGCTTGTTGCCGGGGGAGGGCTATGGCTACACCTTC
CDR3aa: CASSLLPGEGYGYTF
abundance: NA
v_gene: TRBV5-1
j_gene: TRBJ1-2
d_gene: NA

CDR3nt: TGTGCCAGCAGCACACTCCCGGGGGAAAGCACTGAAGCTTTCTTT
CDR3aa: CASSTLPGESTEAFF
abundance: few
v_gene: TRBV14
j_gene: TRBJ1-1
d_gene: NA

CDR3nt: TGTGCCAGCAGCTTGGGCAGGGCCATCACCTTC
CDR3aa: CASSLGRAITF
abundance: NA
v_gene: TRBV5-6
j_gene: TRBJ1-2
d_gene: NA

CDR3nt: TGTGCCAGCAGAGACAGGGGGAAATGGGACTATGGCTACACCTTC
CDR3aa: CASRDRGKWDYGYTF
abundance: NA
v_gene: TRBV6-5
j_gene: TRBJ1-2
d_gene: TRBD1

CDR3nt: TGCAGCTTCTTCTCCTTGAACACTGAAGCTTTCTTT
CDR3aa: CSFFSLNTEAFF
abundance: once
v_gene: TRBV29-1
j_gene: TRBJ1-1
d_gene: NA

CDR3nt: TGTGCCAGCAGTTTGACAGGGTTCATTCATACGCAGTATTTT
CDR3aa: CASSLTGFIHTQYF
abundance: NA
v_gene: TRBV27
j_gene: TRBJ2-3
d_gene: TRBD1

CDR3nt: TGTGCCAGTAGTACGCAGGGGGCCGACTATGGCTACACCTTC
CDR3aa: CASSTQGADYGYTF
abundance: few
v_gene: TRBV19
j_gene: TRBJ1-2
d_gene: TRBD1

CDR3nt: TGTGCCTGGAGTCATAGCGGGGGTTATGAGACCCAGTACTTC
CDR3aa: CAWSHSGGYETQYF
abundance: NA
v_gene: TRBV30
j_gene: TRBJ2-5
d_gene: TRBD2

CDR3nt: TGTGCCAGCGGCTGGACAGGAGAGCAGTACTTC
CDR3aa: CASGWTGEQYF
abundance: NA
v_gene: TRBV5-6
j_gene: TRBJ2-7
d_gene: TRBD1

CDR3nt: TGTGCCAGCAAGGAGACAGCAACTAATGAAAAACTGTTTTTT
CDR3aa: CASKETATNEKLFF
abundance: NA
v_gene: TRBV2
j_gene: TRBJ1-4
d_gene: NA

CDR3nt: TGTGCCAGCAGCTTATGGGGCGCCGACACTGAAGCTTTCTTT
CDR3aa: CASSLWGADTEAFF
abundance: NA
v_gene: TRBV5-6
j_gene: TRBJ1-1
d_gene: NA

CDR3nt: TGTGCCAGCAGCGCCGGACTAGCGGTGTTCTATGAGCAGTTCTTC
CDR3aa: CASSAGLAVFYEQFF
abundance: NA
v_gene: TRBV7-9
j_gene: TRBJ2-1
d_gene: TRBD2

CDR3nt: TGTGCCTGGAGCACAGGGTTTTTCTACGAGCAGTACTTC
CDR3aa: CAWSTGFFYEQYF
abundance: NA
v_gene: TRBV30
j_gene: TRBJ2-7
d_gene: NA

CDR3nt: TGTGCCAGCAGCTTAAAGCGGGAGGACAATGAGCAGTTCTTC
CDR3aa: CASSLKREDNEQFF
abundance: NA
v_gene: TRBV7-9
j_gene: TRBJ2-1
d_gene: TRBD2

CDR3nt: TGTGCCAGCAGGGGAGCGGGAGCGGCCGGGGAGCTGTTTTTT
CDR3aa: CASRGAGAAGELFF
abundance: NA
v_gene: TRBV27
j_gene: TRBJ2-2
d_gene: TRBD2